This T cell receptor beta chain is from a study of blood T cells in healthy people across ages. A word on this clonotype: What it binds is unknown.

Germline trimming cut 0 bases from V and 10 bases from J; bases unmatched to any gene: 8. From germline, CDR1 is LGHDT and CDR2 YNNKEL (reference sequence). There are 15 residues in the CDR3. Then a second PCR, running about 6 to 12 cycles, was carried out with a sample-barcoded 5' primer and a J-beta primer mix. TCRdb called the 5' RACE reads again in MiXCR, with one record for every CDR3 protein. The sample lists 540,000 or so distinct CDR3 sequences, 25% to 30% seen once, with roughly 20% in the top ten. Every sample gave at least 5 micrograms of total RNA when it was extracted. Study observations and caveats: From one million sequenced T cells, diversity estimates were lower bounds.

This rearrangement joins TRBV3-1 to TRBJ2-1; 8 nucleotides line up with TRBD2. This TCR derives from a woman in her seventies in good health. Sequencing was performed on blood. This CDR3 is CASSQDTGGENEQFF. DNA for the CDR3: TGTGCCAGCAGCCAAGATACCGGGGGGGAAAACGAGCAGTTCTTC.